A single sample gave rise to the 15 T cell receptor beta chains below, sequenced in a study of T cells in Graves' hyperthyroidism and ophthalmopathy. From RNA transcripts, TCR beta CDR3 regions were amplified. The HTBI set primed first-round TCR CDR3 RT-PCR. Using its own MiXCR run on the multiplex PCR reads, TCRdb lists one record per CDR3 protein. The repertoire holds approximately 590,000 distinct CDR3 sequences, 35% to 55% seen once, with about 8.2% in the top ten. The sequenced sample consisted of peripheral blood or thyroid tissue (not recorded which). These receptors came from a woman aged 18-29 years with Graves' hyperthyroidism.

The rearrangement uses TRBV7-2 and TRBJ2-7, with D uncertain. V lost 2 bases to trimming and J lost 8 bases, with 10 bases between them. CDR1 and CDR2 from the germline V gene are SGHTA and FQGNSA. The CDR3 covers 12 residues. The CDR3 DNA follows: TGTGCCAGCAGCTTACCCCCCAGCAAGCAGTACTTC. It encodes CASSLPPSKQYF.

This clonotype came up many times. V and J are TRBV7-8 and TRBJ1-2; weak D call: TRBD1 (5 bases). CDR1 and CDR2 (germline): SGHVS, FQNEAQ. This CDR3 region has 11 residues. The V gene lost 11 bases and the J gene lost 5 bases, with 12 bases spanning the gap. The CDR3 spells CAVLGGYGYTF. The CDR3 DNA sequence: TGTGCCGTCTTGGGGGGGTATGGCTACACCTTC.

This rearrangement joins TRBV12-3 or TRBV12-4 to TRBJ1-4; D possibly corresponds to TRBD1 (5 bases). Trimming stripped 5 bases from V and 4 bases from J, with 8 bases between. This CDR3 spans 13 amino acids. The CDR3 sequence: CASSTDSNEKLFF. The CDR3 DNA is TGTGCCAGCAGTACCGACAGTAATGAAAAACTGTTTTTT.

To note about this clonotype: Given a much more abundant clone one base away, this may be a read error. This chain connects TRBV10-3 to TRBJ2-7; 7 bases align to TRBD1. The V gene's germline CDR1 is ENHRY and CDR2 SYGVKD. The length of the CDR3 is 14 residues. The V gene end was trimmed by 4 bases and the J gene end by 5 bases; junction bases not matched to a gene: 8. CDR3 region: CAISADRATNEQYF. CDR3 nucleotide sequence: TGTGCCATCAGTGCTGACAGGGCAACCAACGAGCAGTACTTC.

The chain links TRBV7-3 to TRBJ2-5, with D perhaps TRBD2 (6 bases). V dropped 4 bases and J dropped 4 bases, with 13 bases sitting between them. Germline loops: CDR1 SGHTA, CDR2 FQGTGA. The CDR3 covers 14 residues. The CDR3 region is CASSSPSELETQYF. CDR3 in DNA: TGTGCCAGCAGCTCTCCTAGCGAATTAGAGACCCAGTACTTC.

The chain joins TRBV7-3 to TRBJ1-1; D possibly corresponds to TRBD1 (5 bases). Trimming shortened V by 5 bases and J by 3 bases, and 16 bases separated the two germline ends. Germline CDR1 SGHTA, CDR2 FQGTGA. The CDR3 is 15 residues long. The CDR3 loop is CASSHSGPSDTEAFF. CDR3 in DNA: TGTGCCAGCAGCCACTCGGGGCCTTCGGACACTGAAGCTTTCTTT.

This clonotype was found a few times. The chain uses TRBV20-1 and TRBJ1-4; 7 bases are a match to TRBD1. The CDR3 length is 15 residues. After removal of 1 base from V and 4 bases from J, the junction contained 6 bases not matched to a gene. Germline CDR1 is DFQATT and CDR2 is SNEGSKA (reference sequence). CDR3 protein: CSARVPRDSNEKLFF. The CDR3 coding sequence is TGCAGTGCTAGAGTCCCTCGGGACAGTAATGAAAAACTGTTTTTT.

The rearrangement joins TRBV12-3 or TRBV12-4 to TRBJ1-2; no reliable D call. V was shortened by 6 bases and J by 1 base, with 9 bases between the two germline ends. The length of the CDR3 is 13 residues. The CDR3 is CASRPVGNYGYTF. The CDR3 bases are TGTGCCAGCAGACCGGTCGGTAACTATGGCTACACCTTC.

This clonotype was picked up a small number of times. The chain links TRBV9 to TRBJ2-2, with D hard to call. The CDR3 consists of 12 residues. Trimming removed 0 bases at V and 6 bases at J, with 3 bases between. CDR1 is SGDLS and CDR2 is YYNGEE in the germline V gene. CDR3 bases: TGTGCCAGCAGCGTAGCACCCGGGGAGCTGTTTTTT. Its protein is CASSVAPGELFF. The full variable domain, completed using reference TRBV9 and TRBJ2-2, is DSGVTQTPKHLITATGQRVTLRCSPRSGDLSVYWYQQSLDQGLQFLIQYYNGEERAKGNILERFSAQQFPDLHSELNLSSLELGDSALYFCASSVAPGELFFGEGSRLTVL.

The chain joins TRBV7-9 to TRBJ1-6; 8 nucleotides match TRBD1. CDR1 is SEHNR and CDR2 is FQNEAQ in the germline V gene (reference sequence). The V and J ends lost 4 bases and 9 bases, in that order; junction bases with no gene match: 8. The CDR3 is 15 amino acids. CDR3 protein: CASSSTGTGVSPLHF. The DNA of the CDR3 is TGTGCCAGCAGCTCCACCGGGACAGGTGTTTCACCCCTCCACTTT.

This clonotype showed up many times. The rearrangement joins TRBV7-2 to TRBJ1-2, with D uncertain. Trimming cost V 6 bases and J 3 bases, with 11 bases left between them. This CDR3 is built from 13 residues. The V gene's germline CDR1 is SGHTA and CDR2 FQGNSA. This CDR3 reads CASSSRSDYGYTF. In nucleotides, the CDR3 is TGTGCCAGCAGTTCGCGGTCGGACTATGGCTACACCTTC.

The V gene is TRBV19, the J gene TRBJ1-5; D not resolved. Germline V gives CDR1 LNHDA, CDR2 SQIVND (reference sequence). The CDR3 spans 13 residues. Trimming left V 9 bases short and J 5 bases short, with 14 bases between. CDR3 region: CASSPGVDQPQHF. The CDR3 DNA reads TGTGCCAGCTCACCTGGCGTGGATCAGCCCCAGCATTTT.

The chain joins TRBV29-1 to TRBJ1-2; 9 bases fit TRBD1. CDR1 SQVTM and CDR2 ANQGSEA come from the germline V gene. The J segment lost 2 bases and the V segment lost 5 bases, leaving 6 bases of the junction unmatched. CDR3 length: 14 residues. CDR3 sequence (DNA): TGCAGCGTTCTCTGGGACAGGGAAAACTATGGCTACACCTTC. Its protein is CSVLWDRENYGYTF.

This clonotype came up a few times. An end of the junction does not agree with germline; a read error may underlie this. The chain combines TRBV7-9 with TRBJ1-1; 7 bases map to TRBD1. The CDR3 has 15 amino acids. Germline V gene lookup returns CDR1 SEHNR and CDR2 FQNEAQ (reference sequence). CDR3 coding DNA: TGCGCCAGCAGCCGCGACAGGGACATTCAGCCGGAAGCTTTCTTT. Encoded protein: CASSRDRDIQPEAFF. Filled out from reference TRBV7-9 and TRBJ1-1, the complete variable domain reads DTGVSQNPRHKITKRGQNVTFRCDPISEHNRLYWYRQTLGQGPEFLTYFQNEAQLEKSRLLSDRFSAERPKGSFSTLEIQRTEQGDSAMYLCASSRDRDIQPEAFFGQGTRLTVV.

J is TRBJ2-7 and V is TRBV11-1; 11 bases map to TRBD1. The ends lost 5 bases at V and 6 bases at J; junction bases unmatched: 9. Germline V gene sequence: CDR1 SGHAT, CDR2 FQDESV (reference sequence). The CDR3 is 15 residues long. CDR3 DNA: TGTGCCAGCAGCCGACCGGACAGGGGGCTTACCGAGCAGTACTTC. Residues: CASSRPDRGLTEQYF.